The sequence of this T cell receptor beta chain was determined in a study of blood T cell repertoires in COVID-19. Using immunoSEQ multiplex PCR, the repertoire was profiled, and TCRdb retains in-frame clones only, with some absent. The sample gives 150,000 or so clones, around 86% of which show up once; almost 1% is in the top ten. V lost 6 bases to trimming and J lost 4 bases, with 15 bases between them. The CDR3 is made up of 14 amino acids. CDR1 is LNHDA, CDR2 SQIVND, per germline (reference sequence). This sequence originates from a man aged 18 to 29 with acute or convalescent COVID-19. The chain joins TRBV19 to TRBJ1-1; tentative D call: TRBD1 (6 bases). Material: peripheral blood. CDR3 residues: CASSFRGAGTEAFF. Here the CDR3 DNA reads TGTGCCAGTAGCTTCCGGGGGGCGGGCACTGAAGCTTTCTTT.